This paragraph covers one T cell receptor (beta chain) sequence. There is no known antigen for this receptor. No clone much larger than this one lies a single base away; base qualities are absent. Library creation used 5' RACE. The sequencer listed for this sample is Illumina HiSeq 2000. A universal primer binding site was introduced by template switching, and a unique molecular identifier was present in the final cDNA, enabling accurate counting of TCR cDNA molecules. Specific primers in the conserved constant-segment region were used to synthesize first-strand cDNA for the TCR alpha and beta chains. To control for contamination, each cDNA library was double barcoded with a SMART-Mk sample barcode plus Illumina barcodes. TruSeq adapter sequences along with Illumina sample barcodes were introduced in two successive PCR steps. Sequencing of the TCR alpha and beta cDNA libraries was done on the Illumina HiSeq platform using custom primers. The authors processed their data as follows. MiGEC processed the raw reads to extract unique molecular identifiers, while MiXCR was used to determine the CDR3 positions. For each individual, recombination models were inferred using an EM algorithm with the repgenHMM and IGoR tools. Shared clonotypes were analyzed with the tcR package in R, and sharing was normalized by the product of cloneset sizes. Out-of-frame nonproductive sequences were analyzed to study raw recombination free of thymic and clonal selection effects. TCRdb passed the public sequencing reads through fastp at Q25 and MiXCR, retaining productive beta sequences. Here each entry gathers all rows of one CDR3 protein and keeps the most common genes and DNA. The V and J calls were not made by the authors but by TCRdb's processing. The sample table lists about 720,000 distinct CDR3 sequences, around a sixth of them with a count of one. The ten largest clones represent 10% to 15% of the sample.

All donors were healthy Caucasians. Three pairs of female monozygotic twins, all aged 18 to 29 years, were included in the twin cohort. RNA for TCR libraries was isolated from peripheral blood mononuclear cells. From cysteine to phenylalanine, the CDR3 is 11 amino acids long. Left in the record is the CDR3 DNA by itself, 33 bases read in frame from the first base. At the junction V is shortened by 8 bases and J by 0 bases, with 7 bases in between. The germline V gene (reference sequence) specifies DFQATT as CDR1 and SNEGSKA as CDR2. This specimen belongs to a study of identical twins (TCRdb year 2016). Turning to the overall study: TCR alpha and beta repertoires from monozygotic twins, unrelated adults of various ages and cord blood were deep-sequenced to test whether fetal clonotypes persist. To rule out contamination, the twin experiments were replicated at different times with different library preparation protocols. Broader findings and caveats from the paper: In monozygotic twins, out-of-frame TCR alpha sharing was systematically underestimated by recombination models, although the models agreed with sharing between unrelated individuals. In beta out-of-frame sequences, excess twin sharing was weaker, because having fewer shared sequences lowered the signal-to-noise ratio. Compared with coincidental sharing between unrelated individuals, an excess of low generation-probability sequences was observed among out-of-frame TCR alpha sequences shared between twins. Abundant cord blood beta clonotypes carried fewer insertions; young adult naive repertoires showed a weaker similar trend, while memory repertoires showed none. Invariant T cells such as MAIT and iNKT could partly confound zero-insertion analyses, though diverse VJ usage argued against this for most clonotypes. Because the same donors could not be followed over many years, the conclusions relied on cross-sectional statistical analysis.

The same sample was also used in a study of T cells expressing NK-cell markers. As the second paper documents: TCR beta-chain repertoires were profiled in sorted CD3+CD56+NKG2C+, CD3+CD56+NKG2C- and CD3+CD56-NKG2C+ T-cell subsets from fewer than 10 donors. Among the eight sequenced donors, seven were HCMV-seropositive and one was HCMV-seronegative. To restrict sorting to alphabetaTCR-expressing T cells, an anti-gammadeltaTCR antibody was added in several experiments. In over 5 donors, the dominant CD3+CD56+NKG2C+ clonotypes were among the top 10 CD8+ clonotypes and accounted for about 1.0-7.0% of CD8+ T cells. Those dominant clonotypes were again the most abundant among CD3+CD56-NKG2C+ cells in a few donors, at 28.3-60.1%. It remained unclear whether the expanded NKG2C-expressing T cell clones were specific for HCMV antigens. All eight donors whose samples were sequenced were randomly selected healthy volunteers, three of them men and five women. To determine HCMV serostatus, a commercial ELISA kit was used to detect HCMV-specific IgG in serum. For roughly six donors, bulk peripheral blood T-cell repertoires were additionally sequenced from unsorted PBMC. Reads were demultiplexed and grouped by UMI with MIGEC, and clonotypes were assembled and quantified with MiTCR. Only TCR cDNA sequences supported by at least two reads were kept to exclude erroneous sequences. Downstream repertoire analysis used the tcR package, and clonotypes were matched across fractions by CDR3 nucleotide sequence plus V segment. VDJmatch was used to annotate antigen specificity against VDJdb, with one amino acid substitution in CDR3 allowed.

The rearranged segments are TRBV20-1 and TRBJ1-1; there is no confident call for the D gene. Material for sequencing was PBMCs. This TCR was sampled from a woman aged 18-29 years in good health. The CDR3 protein is CSPRVNTEAFF. The bases are TGCAGTCCAAGGGTGAACACTGAAGCTTTCTTT.